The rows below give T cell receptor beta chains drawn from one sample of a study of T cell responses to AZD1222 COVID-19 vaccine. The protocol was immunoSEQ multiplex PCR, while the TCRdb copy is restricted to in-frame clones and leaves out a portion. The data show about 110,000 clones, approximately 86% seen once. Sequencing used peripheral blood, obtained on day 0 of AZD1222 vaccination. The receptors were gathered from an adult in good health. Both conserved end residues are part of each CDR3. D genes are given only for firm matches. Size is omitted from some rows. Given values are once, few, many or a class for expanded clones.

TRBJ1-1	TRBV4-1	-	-	TGCGCCAGCAGCCGATCAGTGGGGGGAAGGGACGGTGAAGCTTTCTTT	CASSRSVGGRDGEAFF
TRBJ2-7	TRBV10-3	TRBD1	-	TGTGCCTCCCAGGCGGGACAGGGCACCTACGAGCAGTACTTC	CASQAGQGTYEQYF
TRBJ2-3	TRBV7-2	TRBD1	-	TGTGCCAGCAGCTTGACAGGGACCACAGATACGCAGTATTTT	CASSLTGTTDTQYF
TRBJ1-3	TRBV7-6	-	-	TGTGCCAGCAGCTCCGCCGCGCAGGGCGGAAACACCATATATTTT	CASSSAAQGGNTIYF
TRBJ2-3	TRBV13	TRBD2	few	TGTGCCAGCAGCTTAGATCGACTAGCGCACACAGATACGCAGTATTTT	CASSLDRLAHTDTQYF
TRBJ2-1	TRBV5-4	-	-	TGTGCCAGCAGCCCCTCCGGGACGCTGAATGAGCAGTTCTTC	CASSPSGTLNEQFF
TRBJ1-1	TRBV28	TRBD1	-	TGTGCCAGCAGGCCGGACAGGGGCCGGACTGAAGCTTTCTTT	CASRPDRGRTEAFF
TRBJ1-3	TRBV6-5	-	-	TGTGCCAGCAGGGCAAAAGGCTCTGGAAACACCATATATTTT	CASRAKGSGNTIYF
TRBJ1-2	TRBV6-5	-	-	TGTGCCAGCAGTAGAATGGGGGACTATGGCTACACCTTC	CASSRMGDYGYTF
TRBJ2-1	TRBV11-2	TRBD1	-	TGTGCCAGCAGCTCGTCGACAGGGGCGACGGATGAGCAGTTCTTC	CASSSSTGATDEQFF
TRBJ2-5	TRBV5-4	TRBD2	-	TGTGCCAGCAGCACTAGCGCAGAGACCCAGTACTTC	CASSTSAETQYF
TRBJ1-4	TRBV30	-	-	TGTGCCTGGACCAAGGACATTAATGAAAAACTGTTTTTT	CAWTKDINEKLFF
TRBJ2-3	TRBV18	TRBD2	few	TGTGCCAGCTCAGGAAGCGGGGGCGGCACAGATACGCAGTATTTT	CASSGSGGGTDTQYF
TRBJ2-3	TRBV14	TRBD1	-	TGTGCCAGCAGCCGGACAGGTGGCTCTCCTAGCACAGATACGCAGTATTTT	CASSRTGGSPSTDTQYF
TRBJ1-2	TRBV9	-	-	TGTGCCAGCAGCGTAAACGAAGGTGGCTACACCTTC	CASSVNEGGYTF
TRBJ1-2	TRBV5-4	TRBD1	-	TGTGCCAGCAGCTTCTTGACAGGGAATACCTATGGCTACACCTTC	CASSFLTGNTYGYTF
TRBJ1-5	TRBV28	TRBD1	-	TGTGCCAGCAGTTTGGGGGACAGGAGTCAGCCCCAGCATTTT	CASSLGDRSQPQHF
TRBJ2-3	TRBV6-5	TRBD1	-	TGTGCCGGCACCTCCCCGACAGGGGAAGATACGCAGTATTTT	CAGTSPTGEDTQYF
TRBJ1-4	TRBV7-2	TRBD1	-	TGTGCCAGCAGCCCAACAGGACAGGGCCTTAATGAAAAACTGTTTTTT	CASSPTGQGLNEKLFF
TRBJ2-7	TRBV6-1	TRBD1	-	TGTGCCAGCAGTTCCCCTCAAACAGGGGGCCACGAGCAGTACTTC	CASSSPQTGGHEQYF
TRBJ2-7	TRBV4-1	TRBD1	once	TGCGCCAGCAGCCAACCGGGACAGGGGGCCTACGAGCAGTACTTC	CASSQPGQGAYEQYF
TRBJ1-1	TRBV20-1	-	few	TGCAGTGCTAGAGATCCCACTGAAGCTTTCTTT	CSARDPTEAFF
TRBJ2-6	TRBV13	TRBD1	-	TGTGCCAGCAGCTTAGAAGGTGTCGGGACAGTTACCTCTGGGGCCAACGTCCTGACTTTC	CASSLEGVGTVTSGANVLTF
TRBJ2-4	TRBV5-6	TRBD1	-	TGTGCCAGCGAGAGGGGGCAGGGAGAGAACATTCAGTACTTC	CASERGQGENIQYF
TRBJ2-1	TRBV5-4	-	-	TGTGCCGCTAGCACTTCCTCCTACAATGAGCAGTTCTTC	CAASTSSYNEQFF